These 6 T cell receptor beta chains originate from one sample sequenced in a study of beta chain features in type 1 diabetes. Study results and limitations: In every one of the four CD4+ subsets, TCRB CDR3s were moderately but significantly shorter in Type 1 diabetes patients.

Expressed TCRB transcripts were sequenced because the entire RNA isolate underwent reverse transcription. This table comes from immunoSEQ multiplex PCR, and its TCRdb copy is limited to in-frame clones, with some not included. Of 300,000 to 450,000 clones listed, about 10% are singletons. For these receptors, no antigen is known. Material: central memory CD4+ T cells from blood. Source of these receptors: a man younger than 40 with type 1 diabetes.

This clone was counted only a few times. This rearrangement joins TRBV6-1 to TRBJ2-4; either TRBD1 or TRBD2 may fit D (5 bases each). Germline lookup yields CDR1 MNHNS and CDR2 SASEGT. Trimming took off 6 bases at V and 7 bases at J, with 10 bases between the two ends. The CDR3 spans 12 residues. In DNA, the CDR3 is TGTGCCAGCAGCGCAGGGACGAACATTCAGTACTTC. Its protein is CASSAGTNIQYF.

This clone was seen a handful of times. J is TRBJ2-3 and V is TRBV4-1; D is unclear. Trimming took 0 bases from V and 0 from J, leaving 7 bases between them. CDR3 length: 15 residues. CDR1 MGHRA and CDR2 YSYEKL come from the germline V gene. The CDR3, as DNA: TGCGCCAGCAGCCAAGATGAGGTTAGCACAGATACGCAGTATTTT. This codes for CASSQDEVSTDTQYF.

This clone was observed a few times. The chain uses TRBV28 and TRBJ1-5, with 8 bases matching TRBD1. V shed 3 bases and J 8 bases; nucleotides not matched to a gene: 24. This CDR3 is 20 amino acids long. CDR1 and CDR2 from the germline V gene are MDHEN and SYDVKM. CDR3 nucleotide sequence: TGTGCCAGCAGTTTCTTCGGTAGGTTTCGGGACAGGTCCGCCGGTAAGCCCCAGCATTTT. Its translation is CASSFFGRFRDRSAGKPQHF.

Only a few counts were recorded for this clone. The rearrangement joins TRBV28 to TRBJ2-1; D may be TRBD1 (6 bases). The CDR3 is 13 residues long. Germline V gene data show CDR1 as MDHEN and CDR2 as SYDVKM. V was shortened by 3 bases and J by 10 bases, with 13 bases between the two germline ends. CDR3 coding DNA: TGTGCCAGCAGTTTTTCTGACAGGCGGGAGCAGTTCTTC. As protein: CASSFSDRREQFF.

This clone has just a few counts. This chain uses TRBV27 with TRBJ2-1; D remains unclear. The CDR3 is 17 amino acids. The V end was cut by 7 bases, the J end by 2 bases, with 21 bases between. Looked up from germline, CDR1 is MNHEY and CDR2 is SMNVEV (reference sequence). CDR3 loop: CASIPPRTLDPYNEQFF. As DNA, the CDR3 is TGTGCCAGCATCCCCCCCCGGACCCTTGACCCCTACAATGAGCAGTTCTTC.

As concerns this clone: Within the sample, other DNA sequences also encode this same CDR3. This chain connects TRBV27 to TRBJ1-5; 9 nucleotides line up with TRBD1. CDR3 length equals 14 residues. Germline CDR1 is MNHEY and CDR2 is SMNVEV (reference sequence). Trimming at V came to 4 bases and at J to 6 bases, leaving 4 bases not matched to a gene. This CDR3 is CASSSTGGGQPQHF. The DNA of the CDR3 is TGTGCCAGCAGTTCGACAGGGGGTGGTCAGCCCCAGCATTTT.